This T cell receptor beta chain was sequenced for a study of shared clonotypes between healthy human individuals. Study as a whole: Per-donor plates numbered three CD4 naive, three CD4 memory, two CD8 naive and one CD8 memory.

General study points: Generally, estimated richness proved larger in naive subsets than it did in memory subsets. The study's rarefaction showed incomplete sorted-subset sequencing despite large depth. Sampling covered blood only; tissue repertoires likely differ.

This CDR3 contains 15 residues. Germline V CDR1 and CDR2: SGHDN, FVKESK. Unmatched junction bases numbered 10, after V lost 5 bases and J lost 3 bases. Remarks on this clone: The antigen is unknown.

The protocol was immunoSEQ multiplex PCR, while the TCRdb copy is restricted to in-frame clones and leaves out a portion. Among roughly 2,000,000 clones listed, 80% to 95% were seen once. Naive-designated CD8 cells lacked CD45RO, were positively enriched for CCR7, and omitted terminally differentiated effector memory CD45RA+ cells. This rearrangement joins TRBV14 to TRBJ2-7; 7 bases are shared with TRBD1. The receptor's source is a man aged 18 to 29 in good health. Some clones in this sample may be carry-over from other donors' samples. The sequenced material came from naive CD8+ T cells from PBMCs. The CDR3: CASSNDREPFYEQYF. DNA for the CDR3: TGTGCCAGCAGCAACGACAGGGAGCCTTTCTACGAGCAGTACTTC.